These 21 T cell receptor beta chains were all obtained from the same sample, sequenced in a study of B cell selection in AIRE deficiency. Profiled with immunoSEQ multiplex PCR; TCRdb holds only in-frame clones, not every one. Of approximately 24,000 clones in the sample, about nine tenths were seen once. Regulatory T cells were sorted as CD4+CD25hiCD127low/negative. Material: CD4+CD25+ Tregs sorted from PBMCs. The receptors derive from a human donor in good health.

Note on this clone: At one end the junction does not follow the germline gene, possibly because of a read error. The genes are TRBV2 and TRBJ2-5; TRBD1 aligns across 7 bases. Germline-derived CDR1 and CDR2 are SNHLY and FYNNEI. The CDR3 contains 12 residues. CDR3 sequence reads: CASRGGQAFTHF. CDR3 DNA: TGTGCCAGCAGGGGCGGACAGGCATTCACCCACTTC.

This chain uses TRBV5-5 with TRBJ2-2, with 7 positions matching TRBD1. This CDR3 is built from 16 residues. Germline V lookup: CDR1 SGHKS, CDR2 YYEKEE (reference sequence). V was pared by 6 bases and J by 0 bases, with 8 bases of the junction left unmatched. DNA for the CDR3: TGTGCCAGCACCTTCTGGGACAGCGCGAACACCGGGGAGCTGTTTTTT. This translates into CASTFWDSANTGELFF. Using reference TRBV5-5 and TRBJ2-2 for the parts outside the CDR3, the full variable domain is DAGVTQSPTHLIKTRGQQVTLRCSPISGHKSVSWYQQVLGQGPQFIFQYYEKEERGRGNFPDRFSARQFPNYSSELNVNALLLGDSALYLCASTFWDSANTGELFFGEGSRLTVL.

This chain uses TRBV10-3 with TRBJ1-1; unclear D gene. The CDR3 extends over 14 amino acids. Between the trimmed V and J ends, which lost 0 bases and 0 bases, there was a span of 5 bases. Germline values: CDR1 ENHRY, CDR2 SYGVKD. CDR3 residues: CAISESSMNTEAFF. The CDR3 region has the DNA TGTGCCATCAGTGAGTCGAGCATGAACACTGAAGCTTTCTTT.

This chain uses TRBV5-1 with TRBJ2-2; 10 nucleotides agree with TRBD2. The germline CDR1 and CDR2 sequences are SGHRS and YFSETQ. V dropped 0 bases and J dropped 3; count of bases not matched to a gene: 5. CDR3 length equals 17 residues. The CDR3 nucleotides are TGCGCCAGCAGCTTGGCCAGGACTAGCGGCTACACCGGGGAGCTGTTTTTT. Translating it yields CASSLARTSGYTGELFF.

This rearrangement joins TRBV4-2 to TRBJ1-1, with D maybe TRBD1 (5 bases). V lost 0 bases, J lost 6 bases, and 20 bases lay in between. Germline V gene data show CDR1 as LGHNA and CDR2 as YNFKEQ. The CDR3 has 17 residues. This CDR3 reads CASSQDWGSPQRAEAFF. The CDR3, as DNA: TGTGCCAGCAGCCAAGATTGGGGGAGCCCCCAACGGGCTGAAGCTTTCTTT.

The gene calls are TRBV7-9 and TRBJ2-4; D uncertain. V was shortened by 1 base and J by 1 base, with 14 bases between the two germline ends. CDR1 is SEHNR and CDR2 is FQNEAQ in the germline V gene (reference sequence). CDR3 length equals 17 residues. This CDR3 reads CASSLEAPPSAKNIQYF. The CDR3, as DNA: TGTGCCAGCAGCTTAGAGGCCCCCCCTTCCGCCAAAAACATTCAGTACTTC.

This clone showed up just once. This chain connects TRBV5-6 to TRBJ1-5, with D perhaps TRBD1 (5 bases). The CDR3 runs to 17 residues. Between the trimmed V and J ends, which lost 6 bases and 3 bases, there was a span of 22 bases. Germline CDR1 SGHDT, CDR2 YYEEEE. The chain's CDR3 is CASTRSLAGRDNQPQHF. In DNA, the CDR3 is TGTGCCAGCACCCGGTCGCTGGCAGGGAGGGACAATCAGCCCCAGCATTTT.

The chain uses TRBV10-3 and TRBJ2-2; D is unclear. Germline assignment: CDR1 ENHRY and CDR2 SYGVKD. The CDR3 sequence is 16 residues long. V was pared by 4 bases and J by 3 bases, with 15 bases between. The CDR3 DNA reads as TGTGCCATCAGTGGTCGGCACCTCAGTGACACCGGGGAGCTGTTTTTT. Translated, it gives CAISGRHLSDTGELFF.

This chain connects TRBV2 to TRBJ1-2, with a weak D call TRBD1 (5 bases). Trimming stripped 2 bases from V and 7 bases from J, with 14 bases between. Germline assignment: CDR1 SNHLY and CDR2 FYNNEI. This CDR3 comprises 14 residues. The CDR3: CASSERASGIGYTF. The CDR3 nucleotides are TGTGCCAGCAGTGAAAGGGCTTCAGGGATTGGCTACACCTTC.

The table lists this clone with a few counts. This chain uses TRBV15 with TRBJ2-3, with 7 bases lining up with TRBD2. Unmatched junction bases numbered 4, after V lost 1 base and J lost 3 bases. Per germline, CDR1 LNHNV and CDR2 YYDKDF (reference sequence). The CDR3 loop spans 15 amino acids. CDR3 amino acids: CATSRGQGGTDTQYF. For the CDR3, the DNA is TGTGCCACCAGCAGAGGGCAGGGAGGGACAGATACGCAGTATTTT. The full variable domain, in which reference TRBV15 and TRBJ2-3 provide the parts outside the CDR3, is DAMVIQNPRYQVTQFGKPVTLSCSQTLNHNVMYWYQQKSSQAPKLLFHYYDKDFNNEADTPDNFQSRRPNTSFCFLDIRSPGLGDTAMYLCATSRGQGGTDTQYFGPGTRLTVL.

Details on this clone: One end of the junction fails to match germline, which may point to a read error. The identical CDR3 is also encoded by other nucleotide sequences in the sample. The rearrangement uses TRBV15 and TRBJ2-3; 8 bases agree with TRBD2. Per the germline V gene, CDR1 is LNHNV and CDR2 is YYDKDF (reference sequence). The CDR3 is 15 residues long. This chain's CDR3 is CATSGERGSTDTQYF. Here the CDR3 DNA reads TGTGCCACCAGCGGAGAGCGGGGGAGCACAGATACGCAGTATTTT.

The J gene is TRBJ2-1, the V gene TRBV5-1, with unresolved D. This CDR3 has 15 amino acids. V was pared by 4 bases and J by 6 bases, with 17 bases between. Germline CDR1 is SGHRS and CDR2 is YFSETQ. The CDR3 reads CASSLGPIVFNEQFF. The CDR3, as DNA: TGCGCCAGCAGCCTAGGGCCTATCGTTTTCAATGAGCAGTTCTTC.

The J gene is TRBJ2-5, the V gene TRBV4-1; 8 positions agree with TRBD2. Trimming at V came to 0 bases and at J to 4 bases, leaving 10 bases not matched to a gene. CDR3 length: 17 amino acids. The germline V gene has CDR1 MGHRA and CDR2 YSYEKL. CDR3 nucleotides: TGCGCCAGCAGCCAAGATCGGCGGGGGGCCGGTGGAGAGACCCAGTACTTC. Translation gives CASSQDRRGAGGETQYF.

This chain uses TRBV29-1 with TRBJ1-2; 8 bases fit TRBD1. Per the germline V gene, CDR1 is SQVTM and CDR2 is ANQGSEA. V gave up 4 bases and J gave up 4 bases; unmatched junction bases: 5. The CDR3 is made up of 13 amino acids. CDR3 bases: TGCAGCGTTGCAATCGGACAGGGCTATGGCTACACCTTC. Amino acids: CSVAIGQGYGYTF.

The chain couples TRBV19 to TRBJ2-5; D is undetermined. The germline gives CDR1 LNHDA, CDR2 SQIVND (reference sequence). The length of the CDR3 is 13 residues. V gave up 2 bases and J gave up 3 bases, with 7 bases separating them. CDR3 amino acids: CASSITAEETQYF. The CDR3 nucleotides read TGTGCCAGTAGTATAACGGCAGAAGAGACCCAGTACTTC.

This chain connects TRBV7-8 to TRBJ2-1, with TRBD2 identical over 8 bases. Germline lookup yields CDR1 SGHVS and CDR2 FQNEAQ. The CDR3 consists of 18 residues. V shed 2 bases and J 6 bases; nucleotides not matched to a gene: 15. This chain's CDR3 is CASSLRVKAGGGFNEQFF. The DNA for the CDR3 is TGTGCCAGCAGCTTACGCGTCAAGGCTGGCGGGGGGTTCAATGAGCAGTTCTTC.

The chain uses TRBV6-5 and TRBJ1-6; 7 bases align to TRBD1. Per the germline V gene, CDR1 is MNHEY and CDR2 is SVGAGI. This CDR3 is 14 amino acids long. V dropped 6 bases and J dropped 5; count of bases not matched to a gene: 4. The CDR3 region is CASRVGTDNSPLHF. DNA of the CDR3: TGTGCCAGCAGGGTTGGGACAGATAATTCACCCCTCCACTTT.

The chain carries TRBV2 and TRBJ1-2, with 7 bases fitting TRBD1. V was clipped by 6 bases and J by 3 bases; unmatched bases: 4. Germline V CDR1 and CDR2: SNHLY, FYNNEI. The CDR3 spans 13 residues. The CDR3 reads CASSPGQDYGYTF. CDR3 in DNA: TGTGCCAGCAGCCCCGGACAGGACTATGGCTACACCTTC.

The CDR3, as DNA: TGTGCCAGTAGTGACAGGGACTATGGCTACACCTTC. Protein product: CASSDRDYGYTF. This chain links TRBV19 with TRBJ1-2; 7 bases align to TRBD1. CDR3 length: 12 residues. The junction had 0 bases not matched to a gene; V was cut back by 5 bases and J by 3 bases. Germline CDR1 and CDR2: LNHDA and SQIVND (reference sequence).

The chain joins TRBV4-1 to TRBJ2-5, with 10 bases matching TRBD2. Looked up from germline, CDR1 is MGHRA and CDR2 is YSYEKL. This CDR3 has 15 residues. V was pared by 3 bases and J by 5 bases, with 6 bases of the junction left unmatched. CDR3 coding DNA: TGCGCCAGCAGCCAGCAAGCGGGGGGGCGGGAGACCCAGTACTTC. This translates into CASSQQAGGRETQYF.

DNA of the CDR3: TGCAGTGCTAGTAGGGAGTACGAGCAGTACTTC. Amino acid sequence: CSASREYEQYF. The chain employs TRBV20-1 and TRBJ2-7; tentatively, D is TRBD2 (5 bases). The V and J ends lost 3 bases and 4 bases respectively, with 7 bases between them. This CDR3 spans 11 amino acids. The germline gives CDR1 DFQATT, CDR2 SNEGSKA (reference sequence).